This is a list of T cell receptor beta chains from one sample in a study of cytomegalovirus exposure and HLA in healthy donors. Data came from immunoSEQ multiplex PCR; TCRdb stores just in-frame clones and leaves some out. The table has about 150,000 clones, approximately 89% seen once; the top ten hold about 0.64%. Sequenced: PBMCs. The receptors were sampled from a man between 18 and 29 years old in good health and CMV-seronegative. The CDR3 runs from the conserved cysteine through the conserved F or W. D genes are given only for firm matches. Size tells how often a clone was seen (once, few, many) or the class of an expanded clone, and some rows leave it out.

J: TRBJ1-1; V: TRBV29-1; D: TRBD1; size: once; DNA: TGCAGCGTTGAAAGGAGGGGGCTGGGCACTGAAGCTTTCTTT; CDR3: CSVERRGLGTEAFF
J: TRBJ2-5; V: TRBV23-1; D: TRBD2; size: -; DNA: TGCGCCAGCAGTCAATCGTGCGGGGGGGCCAGGGAGACCCAGTACTTC; CDR3: CASSQSCGGARETQYF
J: TRBJ1-1; V: TRBV15; D: -; size: -; DNA: TGTGCCACCAGCAGAGATATCGGCCGGGATAAGGCTTTCTTT; CDR3: CATSRDIGRDKAFF
J: TRBJ2-1; V: TRBV10-3; D: -; size: -; DNA: TGTGCCATCAGTCGACCCCTTTTTAGGCCGGGGGACAATGAGCAGTTCTTC; CDR3: CAISRPLFRPGDNEQFF
J: TRBJ2-7; V: TRBV11-3; D: -; size: -; DNA: TGTGCCAGCAGCTCCTTGGAGCTCGGCGAGCAGTACTTC; CDR3: CASSSLELGEQYF
J: TRBJ2-1; V: TRBV19; D: TRBD2; size: -; DNA: TGTGCCAGTAGTAAGCGACTAGCGGGGGGGGATGAGCAGTTCTTC; CDR3: CASSKRLAGGDEQFF
J: TRBJ1-3; V: TRBV6-5; D: -; size: once; DNA: TGTGCCAGCACCCTGGGGGGGTCTGGAAACACCATATATTTT; CDR3: CASTLGGSGNTIYF
J: TRBJ1-5; V: TRBV19; D: -; size: -; DNA: TGTGCCAGTAGTATCACCGGGAATCAGCCCCAGCATTTT; CDR3: CASSITGNQPQHF
J: TRBJ2-1; V: TRBV27; D: TRBD2; size: once; DNA: TGTGCCAGCAGTTTTGGCCATGGTAGCGGGAGTTTAATGTGGTCCTACAATGAGCAGTTCTTC; CDR3: CASSFGHGSGSLMWSYNEQFF
J: TRBJ1-3; V: TRBV4-3; D: -; size: -; DNA: TGCGCCAGCAGCCAAGAGGGACTCTCTGGAAACACCATATATTTT; CDR3: CASSQEGLSGNTIYF
J: TRBJ1-4; V: TRBV6-5; D: -; size: -; DNA: TGTGCCAGCAGCCCGGGGGGTGAAAAACTGTTTTTT; CDR3: CASSPGGEKLFF
J: TRBJ1-6; V: TRBV5-1; D: -; size: -; DNA: TGCGCCAGCAGCATGAGGGACTGGGGTTCACCCCTCCACTTT; CDR3: CASSMRDWGSPLHF
J: TRBJ1-2; V: TRBV6-5; D: -; size: -; DNA: TGTGCCAGCAGTGGAGGGGTGGTATATGGCTACACCTTC; CDR3: CASSGGVVYGYTF
J: TRBJ1-2; V: TRBV5-5; D: TRBD1; size: -; DNA: TGTGCCAGCACCCTTAGATTGGACAGGGGGCGCGGTGGCTACACCTTC; CDR3: CASTLRLDRGRGGYTF
J: TRBJ2-1; V: TRBV29-1; D: -; size: -; DNA: TGCAGCGTTGAACTAGCTTCCCCTGAGCAGTTCTTC; CDR3: CSVELASPEQFF
J: TRBJ1-2; V: TRBV7-9; D: TRBD1; size: once; DNA: TGTGCCAGCAGCTTAAGAACAGGGGCCTATGGCTACACCTTC; CDR3: CASSLRTGAYGYTF
J: TRBJ1-2; V: TRBV18; D: TRBD1; size: -; DNA: TGTGCCAGCTCAGGGGGACAGGGCTATGGCTACACCTTC; CDR3: CASSGGQGYGYTF
J: TRBJ2-3; V: TRBV5-6; D: -; size: -; DNA: TGTGCCAGCAGCTCCCAAAATGAGGCAGATACGCAGTATTTT; CDR3: CASSSQNEADTQYF
J: TRBJ2-3; V: TRBV29-1; D: TRBD2; size: -; DNA: TGCAGCGTGACTAGCGGGGGACGACCTTCTGACACAGATACGCAGTATTTT; CDR3: CSVTSGGRPSDTDTQYF
J: TRBJ2-3; V: TRBV11-2; D: -; size: -; DNA: TGTGCCAGCAGCCCCCTATCTAGCTCTAGCACAGATACGCAGTATTTT; CDR3: CASSPLSSSSTDTQYF
J: TRBJ1-1; V: TRBV5-4; D: -; size: -; DNA: TGTGCCAGCAGCATCTTTCGGACAGTTAACACTGAAGCTTTCTTT; CDR3: CASSIFRTVNTEAFF
J: TRBJ2-1; V: TRBV29-1; D: -; size: -; DNA: TGCAGCGTTGATCCCGGTGGAGGGCCGGCCTCCTACAATGAGCAGTTCTTC; CDR3: CSVDPGGGPASYNEQFF
J: TRBJ2-7; V: TRBV9; D: -; size: -; DNA: TGTGCCAGCAGCGTAGAGGGGCAGGCGACCTACGAGCAGTACTTC; CDR3: CASSVEGQATYEQYF
J: TRBJ2-1; V: TRBV6-6; D: TRBD1; size: -; DNA: TGTGCCAGCAGTCCCGGGACAGGGGGCTACGGTGAGCAGTTCTTC; CDR3: CASSPGTGGYGEQFF
J: TRBJ1-2; V: TRBV10-2; D: -; size: -; DNA: TGCGCCAGCAGTCAACAGACAGACTTCTATGGCTACACCTTC; CDR3: CASSQQTDFYGYTF
J: TRBJ1-1; V: TRBV30; D: TRBD1; size: -; DNA: TGTGCCTGGAGGGGACAGGGGAGCACTGAAGCTTTCTTT; CDR3: CAWRGQGSTEAFF
J: TRBJ1-2; V: TRBV19; D: -; size: once; DNA: TGTGCCAGTATTAAGCGGGGGCTAAGTGGTGATGGCTACACCTTC; CDR3: CASIKRGLSGDGYTF
J: TRBJ2-7; V: TRBV13; D: TRBD2; size: -; DNA: TGTGCCAGCAGCGCTCTAGCGGGGGGGCCCTACGAGCAGTACTTC; CDR3: CASSALAGGPYEQYF
J: TRBJ1-1; V: TRBV9; D: -; size: -; DNA: TGTGCCAGCAGCGCCGCAGGAAAGACGACTGAAGCTTTCTTT; CDR3: CASSAAGKTTEAFF
J: TRBJ1-2; V: TRBV11-2; D: -; size: -; DNA: TGTGCCAGCAGCTTCGGGAGATCGGGGAACTATGGCTACACCTTC; CDR3: CASSFGRSGNYGYTF
J: TRBJ2-3; V: TRBV7-2; D: TRBD2; size: once; DNA: TGTGCCAGCAGGGGAGCGGGGGGCGTAGATACGCAGTATTTT; CDR3: CASRGAGGVDTQYF
J: TRBJ1-4; V: TRBV9; D: -; size: -; DNA: TGTGCCAGCAGCGCCAGACAGGAGCCTAATGAAAAACTGTTTTTT; CDR3: CASSARQEPNEKLFF
J: TRBJ2-1; V: TRBV2; D: TRBD2; size: -; DNA: TGTGCCAGCGTTGCGGGGGGGCGTGGGAATGAGCAGTTCTTC; CDR3: CASVAGGRGNEQFF
J: TRBJ1-1; V: TRBV6-5; D: -; size: -; DNA: TGTGCCAGCTATGGGAGGGGTCTGAACACTGAAGCTTTCTTT; CDR3: CASYGRGLNTEAFF
J: TRBJ1-1; V: TRBV5-4; D: TRBD1; size: once; DNA: TGTGCCAGCAGCCACGACAGGGGGCTTGGCACTGAAGCTTTCTTT; CDR3: CASSHDRGLGTEAFF
J: TRBJ1-1; V: TRBV5-1; D: -; size: -; DNA: TGCGCCAGCAGCTTGAATTCACATATGAACACTGAAGCTTTCTTT; CDR3: CASSLNSHMNTEAFF
J: TRBJ2-2; V: TRBV7-2; D: -; size: -; DNA: TGTGCCAGCAGCTTAGCTTTGCGGGTGGCCACCGGGGAGCTGTTTTTT; CDR3: CASSLALRVATGELFF
J: TRBJ2-1; V: TRBV12-5; D: TRBD2; size: -; DNA: TGTGCTAGTGGTTTGGTACGGTCTCGGGAGGGGTATAATGAGCAGTTCTTC; CDR3: CASGLVRSREGYNEQFF
J: TRBJ1-4; V: TRBV7-9; D: -; size: -; DNA: TGTGCCAGCAGCCCACCGGGACGGGGGGAAGAAAAACTGTTTTTT; CDR3: CASSPPGRGEEKLFF
J: TRBJ1-2; V: TRBV5-4; D: -; size: -; DNA: TGTGCCAGCAGTTCGGGGGTCTATGGCTACACCTTC; CDR3: CASSSGVYGYTF
J: TRBJ1-3; V: TRBV19; D: TRBD1; size: -; DNA: TGTGCCAGTTTCCAGGGGGCAACTGGAAACACCATATATTTT; CDR3: CASFQGATGNTIYF
J: TRBJ2-1; V: TRBV4-3; D: TRBD2; size: -; DNA: TGCGCCAGCAGCCAAGGTGGGACTAGCGGGAGACTTCTCTACAATGAGCAGTTCTTC; CDR3: CASSQGGTSGRLLYNEQFF